Below, 5 T cell receptor beta chains from the same sample are listed, as sequenced in a study of blood T cell repertoires in COVID-19. Profiling relied on immunoSEQ multiplex PCR, and the TCRdb table lists in-frame clones only, not all of them. Here the sample spans some 160,000 clones, about 86% being singletons. Sequencing was done on a sample of peripheral blood. All receptors come from a man between 65 and 85 years old with active or convalescent COVID-19.

This rearrangement joins TRBV15 to TRBJ1-5; D remains unclear. Germline values: CDR1 LNHNV, CDR2 YYDKDF (reference sequence). The CDR3 is 15 residues long. The germline V and J ends were trimmed by 1 base and 3 bases, with 10 bases remaining between them. The CDR3, as DNA: TGTGCCACCAGCAGAGTGGTGAGGGCCAATCAGCCCCAGCATTTT. Residues: CATSRVVRANQPQHF.

The chain couples TRBV3-1 (or the pseudogene TRBV3-2) to TRBJ1-6; TRBD1 is a possible D gene (5 bases). This CDR3 has 14 residues. The V end lost 3 bases, the J end lost 7 bases, and 10 bases lay between the germline ends. The germline V gene encodes CDR1 LGHDT and CDR2 YNNKEL (reference sequence). In DNA, the CDR3 is TGTGCCAGCAGCCAGGGGGGGATCAATTCACCCCTCCACTTT. Translated, it gives CASSQGGINSPLHF.

CDR3 amino acids: CASRSLTGRDTQYF. CDR3 sequence (DNA): TGTGCCAGCAGGAGTCTCACAGGGAGAGATACGCAGTATTTT. The chain couples TRBV27 to TRBJ2-3; a possible D gene is TRBD1 (6 bases). V was pared by 6 bases and J by 5 bases, with 15 bases between. This CDR3 contains 14 residues. Germline V lookup: CDR1 MNHEY, CDR2 SMNVEV (reference sequence).

This clone was recorded a few times. The V call is TRBV5-1, the J call TRBJ2-7; TRBD2 is a possible D gene (6 bases). Looked up from germline, CDR1 is SGHRS and CDR2 is YFSETQ. The CDR3 length is 14 residues. V lost 4 bases, J lost 0 bases, and 11 bases lay in between. CDR3 protein: CASSAGLDSYEQYF. DNA for the CDR3: TGCGCCAGCAGCGCGGGACTTGACTCCTACGAGCAGTACTTC.

Worth noting for this clone: Other DNA sequences from this sample encode an identical CDR3 as well. The rearrangement uses TRBV6-4 and TRBJ2-3; 7 nucleotides line up with TRBD1. CDR3 length equals 14 residues. The junction had 2 bases not matched to a gene; V was cut back by 4 bases and J by 1 base. Germline V gene data show CDR1 as MRHNA and CDR2 as SNTAGT. For the CDR3, the DNA is TGTGCCAGCAGTGGGCAGGGGGGCACAGATACGCAGTATTTT. As protein: CASSGQGGTDTQYF.